Following are 14 T cell receptor beta chains from one sample sequenced in a study of CD8 T cells in Susac syndrome. Random hexamers served to reverse transcribe about 0.5 to 1 ug RNA. One entry per CDR3 protein, called by TCRdb with MiXCR from the immunoSEQ multiplex PCR reads. The data show 170,000 or so distinct CDR3 sequences, about 93% seen once. Material for sequencing was CD4+ T cells from PBMCs. The receptors derive from a human donor with multiple sclerosis.

The V and J genes are TRBV4-2 and TRBJ2-5, with 10 bases lining up with TRBD2. With 4 bases clipped from V and 5 bases from J, the junction kept 10 bases outside the gene matches. This CDR3 is 16 amino acids long. CDR1 and CDR2 (germline): LGHNA, YNFKEQ. CDR3 sequence reads: CASSLGSGGAEETQYF. CDR3 in DNA: TGTGCCAGCAGCCTTGGGAGCGGGGGGGCCGAGGAGACCCAGTACTTC.

The chain uses TRBV25-1 and TRBJ1-1; 11 nucleotides align to TRBD1. V was clipped by 6 bases and J by 7 bases; unmatched bases: 7. Per germline, CDR1 MGHDK and CDR2 SYGVNS. This CDR3 comprises 14 residues. The CDR3 region is CASRGTGGSSEAFF. In nucleotides, the CDR3 is TGTGCCAGCAGAGGGACAGGGGGATCTAGTGAAGCTTTCTTT.

The V and J genes are TRBV19 and TRBJ1-5; perhaps TRBD1 as D (5 bases). Germline V CDR1 and CDR2: LNHDA, SQIVND (reference sequence). The CDR3 covers 15 residues. V was pared by 1 base and J by 1 base, with 8 bases between. The CDR3 coding sequence is TGTGCCAGTAGTATAGGGTGGGACAGCAATCAGCCCCAGCATTTT. Amino acids: CASSIGWDSNQPQHF.

The V and J genes are TRBV3-1 and TRBJ2-1, with D possibly TRBD2 on 7 matching bases. This CDR3 contains 14 residues. Trimming shortened V by 4 bases and J by 7 bases, and 14 bases separated the two germline ends. Germline V gives CDR1 LGHDT, CDR2 YNNKEL (reference sequence). CDR3 DNA: TGTGCCAGCAGCCTAATGGGGGGGCATAATGAGCAGTTCTTC. It is translated as CASSLMGGHNEQFF.

The chain joins TRBV12-3 or TRBV12-4 to TRBJ2-5; D possibly matches TRBD1 or TRBD2 (5 bases each). The CDR3 has 21 amino acids. The V end lost 6 bases, the J end lost 0 bases, and 32 bases lay between the germline ends. CDR3: CASRSSPWTRLGGGNQETQYF. The DNA for the CDR3 is TGTGCCAGCAGAAGTAGCCCGTGGACACGACTCGGAGGTGGCAACCAAGAGACCCAGTACTTC.

The CDR3 nucleotides read TGTGCCAGCAGCTTCCGCCCCGGAGCGGGGGCGGTGGAGCAGTACTTC. Its protein is CASSFRPGAGAVEQYF. The rearrangement links TRBV7-2 to TRBJ2-7; TRBD2 matches at 8 bases. Germline CDR1 reads SGHTA; CDR2 reads FQGNSA. The junction had 14 bases not matched to a gene; V was cut back by 3 bases and J by 7 bases. The CDR3 spans 16 residues.

The chain joins TRBV2 to TRBJ1-1, with D unclear. V was pared by 7 bases and J by 12 bases, with 24 bases between. This CDR3 has 14 residues. Looked up from germline, CDR1 is SNHLY and CDR2 is FYNNEI. CDR3 DNA: TGTGCCAGCACCCCTCTGGCACCTAGGGCCGCGCCTTTCTTT. It specifies CASTPLAPRAAPFF. The variable domain in full, with the rest retrieved from reference TRBV2 and TRBJ1-1, is EPEVTQTPSHQVTQMGQEVILRCVPISNHLYFYWYRQILGQKVEFLVSFYNNEISEKSEIFDDQFSVERPDGSNFTLKIRSTKLEDSAMYFCASTPLAPRAAPFFGQGTRLTVV.

This clonotype has only a few counts. The genes are TRBV14 and TRBJ1-4; D possibly corresponds to TRBD1 (5 bases). V was clipped by 4 bases and J by 7 bases, with 13 bases between them. Germline CDR1 is SGHDN and CDR2 is FVKESK. CDR3 length: 14 residues. CDR3 bases: TGTGCCAGCAGCCCGGCCGGGGCAGGTGAAAAACTGTTTTTT. Residues: CASSPAGAGEKLFF.

The rearrangement links TRBV5-1 to TRBJ2-1; D possibly corresponds to TRBD2 (5 bases). V lost 2 bases and J lost 7, with 10 bases in between. Germline CDR1 SGHRS, CDR2 YFSETQ. This CDR3 spans 13 amino acids. In nucleotides, the CDR3 is TGCGCCAGCAGCTTCGAGGGTGGGAATGAGCAGTTCTTC. Its protein is CASSFEGGNEQFF.

The chain links TRBV5-1 to TRBJ1-1; no firm D call. The CDR3 is 15 amino acids. Germline assignment: CDR1 SGHRS and CDR2 YFSETQ. The V end lost 4 bases, the J end lost 0 bases, and 13 bases lay between the germline ends. CDR3 nucleotides: TGCGCCAGCAGCCTCGTAGGATCCTTGAACACTGAAGCTTTCTTT. Its protein product is CASSLVGSLNTEAFF.

The chain has TRBV7-2 and TRBJ1-3, with D possibly matching TRBD1 (5 bases). Per the germline V gene, CDR1 is SGHTA and CDR2 is FQGNSA. Trimming took off 6 bases at V and 0 bases at J, with 15 bases between the two ends. The CDR3 is made up of 16 amino acids. CDR3 sequence: CASSPGFWDSGNTIYF. In DNA form, the CDR3 reads TGTGCCAGCAGTCCAGGGTTTTGGGACTCTGGAAACACCATATATTTT.

The chain combines TRBV30 with TRBJ2-2; 11 bases line up with TRBD2. J gave up 4 bases and V 0 bases, and 7 bases lay outside the gene matches. The V gene's germline CDR1 is GTSNPN and CDR2 SVGIG (reference sequence). This CDR3 is 17 amino acids long. The CDR3 spells CAWSVNSGGAVTGELFF. Here the CDR3 DNA reads TGTGCCTGGAGTGTGAATAGCGGGGGGGCGGTCACCGGGGAGCTGTTTTTT. Combining the CDR3 with reference TRBV30 and TRBJ2-2 gives the whole variable domain SQTIHQWPATLVQPVGSPLSLECTVEGTSNPNLYWYRQAAGRGLQLLFYSVGIGQISSEVPQNLSASRPQDRQFILSSKKLLLSDSGFYLCAWSVNSGGAVTGELFFGEGSRLTVL.

The chain uses TRBV5-1 and TRBJ1-1; D is undetermined. Germline CDR1 and CDR2: SGHRS and YFSETQ. The CDR3 length is 14 residues. Trimming stripped 0 bases from V and 4 bases from J, with 10 bases between. The CDR3 here is CASSLAEGRTEAFF. The CDR3 DNA follows: TGCGCCAGCAGCTTGGCCGAGGGTCGCACTGAAGCTTTCTTT.

DNA for the CDR3: TGTGCCAGCAGTCAGGAGGGACGAGGGACTGAAGCTTTCTTT. It codes for CASSQEGRGTEAFF. V is TRBV2 and J is TRBJ1-1, with D possibly matching TRBD1 (5 bases). This CDR3 spans 14 amino acids. The V and J ends lost 5 bases and 5 bases respectively, with 15 bases between them. Germline V gene data show CDR1 as SNHLY and CDR2 as FYNNEI.